This T cell receptor (beta chain) is drawn from a study of response to subunit inactivated influenza vaccine. Findings and limits, study-wide: That few new T cells are recruited by each seasonal influenza vaccination was the authors' suggestion.

V dropped 0 bases and J dropped 6; count of bases not matched to a gene: 6. Germline V gives CDR1 SGHTS, CDR2 YDEGEE. The CDR3 is 15 residues long. TCRdb processed the RT-PCR reads anew with MiXCR; each CDR3 protein has one entry. The repertoire includes fewer than 400,000 distinct CDR3 sequences, roughly a fifth of them detected once, and roughly 10% sits in the top ten. This clonotype was found once. The antigen is unknown. The chain combines TRBV5-8 with TRBJ2-7, with 10 nucleotides matching TRBD1. This receptor was obtained from a man aged 45-69 years who received an inactivated influenza vaccine. Material: PBMCs from blood, obtained roughly 20 months after vaccination. The DNA of the CDR3 is TGTGCCAGCAGCTTGGAGGGGACAGGGGTCTTCGAGCAGTACTTC. It codes for CASSLEGTGVFEQYF.